This T cell receptor (beta chain) was captured in a study of beta chain features in type 1 diabetes. Study results and limitations: Moderate yet significant TCRB CDR3 shortening was seen in Type 1 diabetes patients in all four CD4+ subsets.

The entirety of the isolated RNA underwent reverse transcription, so expressed TCRB transcripts were sequenced. Here immunoSEQ multiplex PCR was the method, and the copy in TCRdb shows in-frame clones only, minus some. This sample has over 13,000 clones; around 77% occur once, and the top ten carry around 0.3%. After removal of 5 bases from V and 0 bases from J, the junction contained 3 bases not matched to a gene. The CDR3 spans 15 residues. Germline V gives CDR1 SEHNR, CDR2 FQNEAQ (reference sequence). Of note for this clone: No antigen is known for it.

J is TRBJ2-1 and V is TRBV7-9; 8 bases are shared with TRBD1. This TCR was recovered from a woman younger than 30 with type 1 diabetes. Source material: stem cell memory CD4+ T cells from blood. The CDR3 protein is CASSTDRGSYNEQFF. CDR3 in DNA: TGTGCCAGCAGCACTGACAGGGGCTCCTACAATGAGCAGTTCTTC.